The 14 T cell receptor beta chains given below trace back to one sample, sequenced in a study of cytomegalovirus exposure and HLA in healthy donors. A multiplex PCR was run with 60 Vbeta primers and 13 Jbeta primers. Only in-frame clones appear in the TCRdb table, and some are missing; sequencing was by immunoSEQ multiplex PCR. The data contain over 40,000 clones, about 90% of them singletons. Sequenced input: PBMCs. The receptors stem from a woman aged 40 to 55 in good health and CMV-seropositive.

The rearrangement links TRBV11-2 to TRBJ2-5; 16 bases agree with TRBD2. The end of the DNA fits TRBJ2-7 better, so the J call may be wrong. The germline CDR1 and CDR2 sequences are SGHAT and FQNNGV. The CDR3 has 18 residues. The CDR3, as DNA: TGTGCCAGCAGCTTAGATGCCGGGACTAGCGGGGGGGCCTACGAGCAGTACTTC. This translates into CASSLDAGTSGGAYEQYF.

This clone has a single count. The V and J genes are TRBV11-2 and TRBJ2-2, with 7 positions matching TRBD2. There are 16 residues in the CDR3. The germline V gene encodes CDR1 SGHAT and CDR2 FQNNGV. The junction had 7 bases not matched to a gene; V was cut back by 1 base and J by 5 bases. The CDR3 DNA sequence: TGTGCCAGCAGCTTAGCTGGGACTACATTAACCGGGGAGCTGTTTTTT. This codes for CASSLAGTTLTGELFF.

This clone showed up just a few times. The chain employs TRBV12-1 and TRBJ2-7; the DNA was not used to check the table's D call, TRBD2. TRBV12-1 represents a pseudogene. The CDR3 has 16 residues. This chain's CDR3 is CASSFRSTSGSYEQYF. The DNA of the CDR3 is TGTGCCAGCAGCTTTAGGTCGACTAGCGGTAGTTACGAGCAGTACTTC.

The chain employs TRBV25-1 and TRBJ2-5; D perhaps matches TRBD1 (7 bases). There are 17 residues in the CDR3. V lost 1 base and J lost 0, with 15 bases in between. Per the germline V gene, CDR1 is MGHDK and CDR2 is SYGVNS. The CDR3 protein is CASSESGRGEYQETQYF. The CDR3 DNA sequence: TGTGCCAGCAGTGAATCAGGCAGGGGGGAGTACCAAGAGACCCAGTACTTC.

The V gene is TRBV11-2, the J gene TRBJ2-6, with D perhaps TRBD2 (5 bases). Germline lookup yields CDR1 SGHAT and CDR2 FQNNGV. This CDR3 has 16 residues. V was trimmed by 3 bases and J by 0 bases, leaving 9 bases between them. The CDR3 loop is CASSLDSSSGANVLTF. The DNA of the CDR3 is TGTGCCAGCAGCTTGGACTCGAGCTCTGGGGCCAACGTCCTGACTTTC.

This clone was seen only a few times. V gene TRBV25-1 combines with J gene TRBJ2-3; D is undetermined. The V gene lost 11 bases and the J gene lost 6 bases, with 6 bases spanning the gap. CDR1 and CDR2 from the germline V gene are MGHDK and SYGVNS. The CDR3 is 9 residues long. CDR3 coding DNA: TGTGCCGTCGGGGATACGCAGTATTTT. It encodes CAVGDTQYF.

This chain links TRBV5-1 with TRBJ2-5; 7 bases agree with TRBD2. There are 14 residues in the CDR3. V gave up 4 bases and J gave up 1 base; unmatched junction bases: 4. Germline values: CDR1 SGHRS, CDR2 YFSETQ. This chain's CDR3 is CASSPGTTQETQYF. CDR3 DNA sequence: TGCGCCAGCAGCCCCGGGACTACCCAAGAGACCCAGTACTTC. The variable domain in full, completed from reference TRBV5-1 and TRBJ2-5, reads KAGVTQTPRYLIKTRGQQVTLSCSPISGHRSVSWYQQTPGQGLQFLFEYFSETQRNKGNFPGRFSGRQFSNSRSEMNVSTLELGDSALYLCASSPGTTQETQYFGPGTRLLVL.

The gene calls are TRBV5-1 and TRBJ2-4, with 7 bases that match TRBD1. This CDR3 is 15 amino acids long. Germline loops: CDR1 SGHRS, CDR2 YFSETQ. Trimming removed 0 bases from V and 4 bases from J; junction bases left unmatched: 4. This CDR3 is CASSLVGTEKNIQYF. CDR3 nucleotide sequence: TGCGCCAGCAGCTTGGTAGGGACAGAAAAAAACATTCAGTACTTC. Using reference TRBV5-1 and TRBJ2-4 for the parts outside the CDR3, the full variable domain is KAGVTQTPRYLIKTRGQQVTLSCSPISGHRSVSWYQQTPGQGLQFLFEYFSETQRNKGNFPGRFSGRQFSNSRSEMNVSTLELGDSALYLCASSLVGTEKNIQYFGAGTRLSVL.

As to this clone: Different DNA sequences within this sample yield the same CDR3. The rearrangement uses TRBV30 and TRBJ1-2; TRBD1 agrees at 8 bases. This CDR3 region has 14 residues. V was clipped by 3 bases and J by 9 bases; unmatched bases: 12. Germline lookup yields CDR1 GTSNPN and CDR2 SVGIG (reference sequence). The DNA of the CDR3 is TGTGCCTGGAGCGTAACGGACAGGGCATTGAGCTACACCTTC. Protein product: CAWSVTDRALSYTF.

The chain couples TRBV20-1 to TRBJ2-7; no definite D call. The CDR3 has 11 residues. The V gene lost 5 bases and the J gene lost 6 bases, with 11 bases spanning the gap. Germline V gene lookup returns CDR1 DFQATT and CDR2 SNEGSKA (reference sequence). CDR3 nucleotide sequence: TGCAGTGCTGAGAGAGGCCCCGAGCAGTACTTC. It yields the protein CSAERGPEQYF.

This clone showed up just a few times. This chain's CDR3 is CASSLGGRGQGLPQYF. The DNA of the CDR3 is TGTGCCAGCAGCTTAGGGGGTAGGGGACAGGGGCTACCGCAGTACTTC. The chain recombines TRBV11-2 with TRBJ2-7; 10 bases are shared with TRBD1. The J segment lost 9 bases and the V segment lost 1 base, leaving 12 bases of the junction unmatched. The germline gives CDR1 SGHAT, CDR2 FQNNGV. There are 16 residues in the CDR3.

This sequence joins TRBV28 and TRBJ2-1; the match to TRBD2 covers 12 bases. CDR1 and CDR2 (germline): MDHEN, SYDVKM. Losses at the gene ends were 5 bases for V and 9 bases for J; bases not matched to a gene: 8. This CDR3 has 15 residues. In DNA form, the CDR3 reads TGTGCCAGCAGTGTGGCTAGCGGGAGGGGGGGTGAGCAGTTCTTC. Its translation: CASSVASGRGGEQFF.

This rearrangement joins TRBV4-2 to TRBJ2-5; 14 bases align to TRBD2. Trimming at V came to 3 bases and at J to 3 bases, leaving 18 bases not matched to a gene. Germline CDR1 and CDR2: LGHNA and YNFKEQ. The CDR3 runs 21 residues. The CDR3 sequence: CASSHGVSRTSGGMLKETQYF. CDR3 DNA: TGTGCCAGCAGCCATGGAGTCTCTAGGACTAGCGGGGGGATGTTGAAAGAGACCCAGTACTTC.

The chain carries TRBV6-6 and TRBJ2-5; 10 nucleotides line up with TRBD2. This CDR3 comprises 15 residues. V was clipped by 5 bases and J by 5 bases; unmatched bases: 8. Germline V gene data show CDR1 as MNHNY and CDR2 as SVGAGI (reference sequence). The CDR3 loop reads CASSILAGGGETQYF. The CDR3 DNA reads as TGTGCCAGCAGTATCTTAGCGGGAGGCGGGGAGACCCAGTACTTC.